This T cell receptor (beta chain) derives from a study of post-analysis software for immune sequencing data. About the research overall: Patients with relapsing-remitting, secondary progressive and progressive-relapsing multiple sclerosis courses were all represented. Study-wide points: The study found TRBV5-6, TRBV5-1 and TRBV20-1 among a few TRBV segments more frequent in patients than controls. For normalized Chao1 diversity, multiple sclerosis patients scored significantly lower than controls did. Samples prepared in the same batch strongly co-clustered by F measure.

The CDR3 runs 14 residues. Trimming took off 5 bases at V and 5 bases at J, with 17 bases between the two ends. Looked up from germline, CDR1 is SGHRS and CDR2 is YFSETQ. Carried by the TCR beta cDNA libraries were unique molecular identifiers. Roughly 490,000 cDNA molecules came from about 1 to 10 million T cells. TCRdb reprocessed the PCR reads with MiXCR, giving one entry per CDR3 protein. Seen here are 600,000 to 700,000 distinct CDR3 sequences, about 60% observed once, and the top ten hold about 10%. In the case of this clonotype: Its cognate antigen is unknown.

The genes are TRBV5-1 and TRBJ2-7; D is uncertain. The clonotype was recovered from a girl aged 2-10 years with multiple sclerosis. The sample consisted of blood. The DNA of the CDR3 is TGCGCCAGCAGACTTGGGCCTGTGTCGGACGAGCAGTACTTC. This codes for CASRLGPVSDEQYF.